This entry lists 29 T cell receptor beta chains sequenced from one sample in a study of blood T cell repertoires in COVID-19. TCRdb's copy holds only in-frame clones and misses some; the assay was immunoSEQ multiplex PCR. The sample has fewer than 130,000 clones, roughly 84% seen once. Input material: peripheral blood. The receptors stem from a human donor in a cohort sampled during active COVID-19.

CDR3 DNA sequence: TGTGCCAGCAGCTTATACTTGAACGAGCAGTACTTC. Encoded protein: CASSLYLNEQYF. V usage is TRBV7-6 and J usage is TRBJ2-7; D call uncertain. The CDR3 loop spans 12 amino acids. Germline lookup yields CDR1 SGHVS and CDR2 FNYEAQ. V lost 2 bases, J lost 5 bases, and 7 bases lay in between.

The rearrangement joins TRBV7-9 to TRBJ1-3; D might be TRBD1 (5 bases). This CDR3 comprises 16 residues. In germline, CDR1 is SEHNR, CDR2 FQNEAQ (reference sequence). V was cut by 5 bases and J by 0 bases, with 14 bases left in between. The CDR3 sequence: CASSLQGAGSGNTIYF. CDR3 sequence (DNA): TGTGCCAGCAGCCTTCAGGGAGCGGGCTCTGGAAACACCATATATTTT.

V gene TRBV9 combines with J gene TRBJ2-3; 7 bases are shared with TRBD2. Unmatched junction bases numbered 9, after V lost 4 bases and J lost 4 bases. The CDR3 totals 15 residues. In germline, CDR1 is SGDLS, CDR2 YYNGEE. CDR3 protein: CASSPLGAGADTQYF. The CDR3 DNA is TGTGCCAGCAGCCCACTCGGGGCGGGGGCAGATACGCAGTATTTT. Full variable domain (missing parts from reference TRBV9 and TRBJ2-3): DSGVTQTPKHLITATGQRVTLRCSPRSGDLSVYWYQQSLDQGLQFLIQYYNGEERAKGNILERFSAQQFPDLHSELNLSSLELGDSALYFCASSPLGAGADTQYFGPGTRLTVL.

This clone was found once. The rearrangement joins TRBV7-9 to TRBJ2-3; no definite D call. Germline lookup yields CDR1 SEHNR and CDR2 FQNEAQ (reference sequence). This CDR3 is 16 amino acids long. Trimming shortened V by 1 base and J by 4 bases, and 15 bases separated the two germline ends. Written as DNA, the CDR3 is TGTGCCAGCAGCTTAGTCGGAGAGTCCCGAGCAGATACGCAGTATTTT. This sequence encodes CASSLVGESRADTQYF.

This chain uses TRBV12-5 with TRBJ2-3; perhaps TRBD1 as D (6 bases). Germline V gives CDR1 LGHNT, CDR2 FRNRAP. The CDR3 consists of 15 residues. V lost 2 bases, J lost 1 base, and 10 bases lay in between. CDR3 sequence reads: CASGLNRQGTDTQYF. In DNA, the CDR3 is TGTGCTAGTGGTTTGAACCGACAGGGCACAGATACGCAGTATTTT.

The rearrangement links TRBV29-1 to TRBJ2-3, with TRBD1 identical over 11 bases. The CDR3 spans 14 residues. The germline CDR1 and CDR2 sequences are SQVTM and ANQGSEA. With 8 bases clipped from V and 3 bases from J, the junction kept 7 bases outside the gene matches. The CDR3 is CSHEGTGGTDTQYF. CDR3 DNA sequence: TGCAGCCACGAGGGGACAGGGGGGACAGATACGCAGTATTTT.

This sequence joins TRBV7-2 and TRBJ2-4; 11 bases are shared with TRBD1. Germline V gene data show CDR1 as SGHTA and CDR2 as FQGNSA. Losses at the gene ends were 1 base for V and 5 bases for J; bases not matched to a gene: 10. This CDR3 has 18 amino acids. This CDR3 reads CASSLGGTGGSLQNIQYF. In DNA form, the CDR3 reads TGTGCCAGCAGCTTAGGAGGGACAGGGGGTTCCCTTCAAAACATTCAGTACTTC.

The rearrangement links TRBV10-3 to TRBJ2-2, with TRBD2 matching 7 bases. Germline assignment: CDR1 ENHRY and CDR2 SYGVKD. J lost 1 base, V lost 7 bases, and 3 bases had no gene match. The CDR3 runs to 14 residues. CDR3 sequence (DNA): TGTGCCATCACGGCGGGGGTGAACACCGGGGAGCTGTTTTTT. Translating it yields CAITAGVNTGELFF.

This sequence joins TRBV6-6 and TRBJ1-5; possibly TRBD1 for D (5 bases). Germline V CDR1 and CDR2: MNHNY, SVGAGI (reference sequence). The ends were cut back, 10 bases at V and 5 bases at J, with 21 bases in the middle. CDR3 length equals 15 residues. CDR3 coding DNA: TGTGCCACCGGGAGTGACAGCATATGGGATCAGCCCCAGCATTTT. Amino acids: CATGSDSIWDQPQHF.

This chain links TRBV12-5 with TRBJ2-7; D ambiguous. Germline assignment: CDR1 LGHNT and CDR2 FRNRAP. V was clipped by 6 bases and J by 0 bases, with 9 bases between them. This CDR3 contains 13 residues. Here the CDR3 reads CASGQTPSYEQYF. The CDR3 DNA follows: TGTGCTAGTGGACAGACCCCCTCCTACGAGCAGTACTTC.

The chain has TRBV19 and TRBJ1-4, with 7 nucleotides matching TRBD1. This CDR3 is 15 amino acids long. Germline CDR1 reads LNHDA; CDR2 reads SQIVND (reference sequence). Trimming at V came to 6 bases and at J to 7 bases, leaving 11 bases not matched to a gene. The CDR3 nucleotides are TGTGCCAGTAGGGACTCGGGACAGCAGTTTGAAAAACTGTTTTTT. As protein: CASRDSGQQFEKLFF. Drawing the rest from reference TRBV19 and TRBJ1-4, the complete variable domain is DGGITQSPKYLFRKEGQNVTLSCEQNLNHDAMYWYRQDPGQGLRLIYYSQIVNDFQKGDIAEGYSVSREKKESFPLTVTSAQKNPTAFYLCASRDSGQQFEKLFFGSGTQLSVL.

The chain couples TRBV30 to TRBJ1-6; 7 bases line up with TRBD1. Per the germline V gene, CDR1 is GTSNPN and CDR2 is SVGIG (reference sequence). V lost 3 bases to trimming and J lost 0 bases; unmatched junction nucleotides: 2. The CDR3 totals 15 residues. The CDR3 sequence is CAWRGQNSYNSPLHF. The CDR3 coding sequence is TGTGCCTGGAGGGGACAGAACTCCTATAATTCACCCCTCCACTTT.

V is TRBV7-2 and J is TRBJ1-2; maybe TRBD1 (5 bases). CDR1 and CDR2 from the germline V gene are SGHTA and FQGNSA. The V and J ends lost 5 bases and 0 bases respectively, with 10 bases between them. CDR3 size: 14 residues. The DNA for the CDR3 is TGTGCCAGCAGCCCACAGACAGCTAACTATGGCTACACCTTC. It is translated as CASSPQTANYGYTF.

This chain joins TRBV2 and TRBJ1-1; D perhaps matches TRBD1 (5 bases). Per germline, CDR1 SNHLY and CDR2 FYNNEI. CDR3 length: 15 residues. The V end was cut by 5 bases, the J end by 5 bases, with 18 bases between. The chain's CDR3 is CASSPDQGGLTEAFF. The DNA of the CDR3 is TGTGCCAGCAGTCCTGACCAGGGCGGTCTTACTGAAGCTTTCTTT.

The chain joins TRBV6-2 or TRBV6-3 to TRBJ2-5, with TRBD2 identical over 12 bases. Losses at the gene ends were 4 bases for V and 2 bases for J; bases not matched to a gene: 2. This CDR3 comprises 15 residues. Germline lookup yields CDR1 MNHEY and CDR2 SVGEGT. The CDR3 protein is CASSSGLAGQETQYF. CDR3 bases: TGTGCCAGCAGTTCAGGACTAGCGGGGCAAGAGACCCAGTACTTC.

The chain combines TRBV4-3 with TRBJ1-2, with TRBD1 matching over 8 bases. Germline loops: CDR1 LGHNA, CDR2 YSLEER. The CDR3 runs to 15 residues. The trim removed 0 bases at V and 7 bases at J, leaving 7 bases unmatched. CDR3 sequence (DNA): TGCGCCAGCAGCCAAGATCTAAAGGGGACAGGTGGCTACACCTTC. Its translation: CASSQDLKGTGGYTF.

V gene TRBV5-1 combines with J gene TRBJ1-1; 7 positions agree with TRBD1. Germline V gives CDR1 SGHRS, CDR2 YFSETQ. V was pared by 0 bases and J by 2 bases, with 4 bases of the junction left unmatched. The CDR3 has 15 residues. CDR3 nucleotides: TGCGCCAGCAGCTTGGGCGGGACAGCTAACACTGAAGCTTTCTTT. Amino acid sequence: CASSLGGTANTEAFF.

The rearrangement links TRBV18 to TRBJ2-5; 10 positions match TRBD2. The germline V gene has CDR1 KGHSH and CDR2 LQKENI. With 3 bases clipped from V and 1 base from J, the junction kept 2 bases outside the gene matches. This CDR3 spans 15 amino acids. The CDR3 DNA sequence: TGTGCCAGCTCACCTTCTAGCGGGAGCCAAGAGACCCAGTACTTC. It translates to CASSPSSGSQETQYF. Full variable domain (outside the CDR3, taken from reference TRBV18 and TRBJ2-5): NAGVMQNPRHLVRRRGQEARLRCSPMKGHSHVYWYRQLPEEGLKFMVYLQKENIIDESGMPKERFSAEFPKEGPSILRIQQVVRGDSAAYFCASSPSSGSQETQYFGPGTRLLVL.

This chain connects TRBV28 to TRBJ2-2; TRBD2 matches at 8 bases. The CDR3 runs 16 residues. Trimming removed 7 bases from V and 0 bases from J; junction bases left unmatched: 7. Germline V CDR1 and CDR2: MDHEN, SYDVKM. CDR3 protein: CASIRAGAPNTGELFF. The CDR3 region has the DNA TGTGCCAGCATCCGAGCGGGGGCCCCGAACACCGGGGAGCTGTTTTTT.

The genes are TRBV4-2 and TRBJ2-5, with D possibly matching TRBD1 (7 bases). In germline, CDR1 is LGHNA, CDR2 YNFKEQ. The CDR3 length is 17 residues. The V and J ends lost 0 bases and 0 bases respectively, with 14 bases between them. CDR3 region: CASSQDRPGGNQETQYF. CDR3 nucleotide sequence: TGTGCCAGCAGCCAAGATAGGCCAGGGGGGAACCAAGAGACCCAGTACTTC.

This clone came up once. The chain joins TRBV21-1 to TRBJ2-1; the D call in the table, TRBD1, was not verified against the DNA. TRBV21-1 is a pseudogene. The CDR3 is 13 amino acids. CDR3 protein: CASSKVEKVQEFF. The CDR3 region has the DNA TGTGCCAGCAGCAAAGTTGAGAAGGTACAGGAGTTCTTC.

The rearrangement links TRBV24-1 to TRBJ2-5, with D uncertain. Germline lookup yields CDR1 KGHDR and CDR2 SFDVKD. V lost 8 bases, J lost 0 bases, and 9 bases lay in between. The CDR3 spans 13 residues. The CDR3 spells CATNLQYQETQYF. CDR3 sequence (DNA): TGTGCCACCAATCTTCAGTACCAAGAGACCCAGTACTTC.

The rearrangement uses TRBV2 and TRBJ2-2; the D gene is possibly TRBD1 (6 bases). This CDR3 has 11 amino acids. CDR1 is SNHLY, CDR2 FYNNEI, per germline. The V end lost 9 bases, the J end lost 6 bases, and 8 bases lay between the germline ends. The CDR3 coding sequence is TGTGCCAGGGGGGCCGCCGGGGAGCTGTTTTTT. Amino acid sequence: CARGAAGELFF. Filled out from reference TRBV2 and TRBJ2-2, the complete variable domain reads EPEVTQTPSHQVTQMGQEVILRCVPISNHLYFYWYRQILGQKVEFLVSFYNNEISEKSEIFDDQFSVERPDGSNFTLKIRSTKLEDSAMYFCARGAAGELFFGEGSRLTVL.

The rearrangement links TRBV4-3 to TRBJ2-1, with D uncertain. This CDR3 is 15 amino acids long. Germline lookup yields CDR1 LGHNA and CDR2 YSLEER. Trimming took off 0 bases at V and 3 bases at J, with 9 bases between the two ends. The CDR3 DNA follows: TGCGCCAGCAGCCAAGACAGGCCCCTCTACAATGAGCAGTTCTTC. As protein: CASSQDRPLYNEQFF.

V usage is TRBV2 and J usage is TRBJ2-2; D perhaps matches TRBD2 (5 bases). Germline V CDR1 and CDR2: SNHLY, FYNNEI. V shed 4 bases and J shed 0 bases, with 12 bases lying between them. This CDR3 is built from 16 residues. Here the CDR3 reads CASSAMPAANTGELFF. The CDR3 DNA follows: TGTGCCAGCAGTGCGATGCCAGCGGCGAACACCGGGGAGCTGTTTTTT.

DNA for the CDR3: TGTGCCAGCAGTCCGGACAGGGTGAGCAATCAGCCCCAGCATTTT. Translating it yields CASSPDRVSNQPQHF. The chain employs TRBV27 and TRBJ1-5; 8 positions agree with TRBD1. The germline V gene encodes CDR1 MNHEY and CDR2 SMNVEV (reference sequence). V lost 5 bases, J lost 1 base, and 4 bases stayed unmatched. CDR3 size: 15 residues.

This chain connects TRBV11-1 to TRBJ2-2; a possible D gene is TRBD1 (6 bases). This CDR3 is built from 15 residues. Trimming removed 5 bases at V and 1 base at J, with 11 bases between. Germline-derived CDR1 and CDR2 are SGHAT and FQDESV (reference sequence). The chain's CDR3 is CASSKQGVNTGELFF. The CDR3, as DNA: TGTGCCAGCAGCAAACAGGGTGTGAACACCGGGGAGCTGTTTTTT.

This sequence joins TRBV6-1 and TRBJ1-1, with a possible D match to TRBD1 (6 bases). CDR1 and CDR2 from the germline V gene are MNHNS and SASEGT. The CDR3 sequence is 14 residues long. The ends were cut back, 3 bases at V and 3 bases at J, with 11 bases in the middle. CDR3 in amino acids: CASSELTGYTEAFF. CDR3 sequence (DNA): TGTGCCAGCAGTGAGCTTACAGGGTACACTGAAGCTTTCTTT.

The chain couples TRBV5-1 to TRBJ2-1; 7 bases map to TRBD2. Germline assignment: CDR1 SGHRS and CDR2 YFSETQ. CDR3 length equals 15 residues. The V and J ends lost 0 bases and 6 bases, in that order; junction bases with no gene match: 6. CDR3 in DNA: TGCGCCAGCAGCTTGGTAGCGGCGGGGGTCAATGAGCAGTTCTTC. It translates to CASSLVAAGVNEQFF.